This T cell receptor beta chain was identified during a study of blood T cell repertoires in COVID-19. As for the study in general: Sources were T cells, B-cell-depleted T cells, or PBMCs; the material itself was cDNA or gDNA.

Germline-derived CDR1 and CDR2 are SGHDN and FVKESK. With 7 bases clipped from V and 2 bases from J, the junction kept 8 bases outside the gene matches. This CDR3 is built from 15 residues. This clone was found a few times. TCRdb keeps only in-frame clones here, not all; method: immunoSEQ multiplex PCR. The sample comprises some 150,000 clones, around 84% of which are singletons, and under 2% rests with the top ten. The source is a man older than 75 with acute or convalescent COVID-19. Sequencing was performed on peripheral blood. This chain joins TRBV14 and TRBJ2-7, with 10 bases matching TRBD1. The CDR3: CASKKGQGVTYEQYF. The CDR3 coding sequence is TGTGCCAGCAAGAAAGGACAGGGGGTTACCTACGAGCAGTACTTC. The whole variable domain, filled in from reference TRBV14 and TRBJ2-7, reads EAGVTQFPSHSVIEKGQTVTLRCDPISGHDNLYWYRRVMGKEIKFLLHFVKESKQDESGMPNNRFLAERTGGTYSTLKVQPAELEDSGVYFCASKKGQGVTYEQYFGPGTRLTVT.